These T cell receptor beta chains were read from a single sample in a study of T cells in Graves' hyperthyroidism and ophthalmopathy. Each CDR3 protein gets one entry after TCRdb re-called the multiplex PCR reads with MiXCR. Among roughly 200,000 distinct CDR3 sequences, around 19% were seen once, and the ten largest hold about 45%. The sequenced sample was blood. These receptors were obtained from a man between 40 and 49 years old with Graves' hyperthyroidism. CDR3s include the opening cysteine and the closing phenylalanine or tryptophan. Fields, in order: J gene, clone size, V gene, D gene, CDR3 DNA, CDR3 protein. D genes are given only for firm matches. The size field is filled for only some rows; it gives once, few, many or a size class.

j_gene: TRBJ1-2
abundance: many
v_gene: TRBV12-3/TRBV12-4
d_gene: -
CDR3nt: TGTGCCAGCAGCCCGCGGGGGGTAGGCTACACCTTC
CDR3aa: CASSPRGVGYTF

j_gene: TRBJ1-2
abundance: many
v_gene: TRBV30
d_gene: -
CDR3nt: TGTGCCTGGGGCCAAAACTATGGCTACACCTTC
CDR3aa: CAWGQNYGYTF

j_gene: TRBJ2-5
abundance: -
v_gene: TRBV5-4
d_gene: TRBD2
CDR3nt: TGTGCCAGCAAAAGCGGGGGGGCGACAGAGACCCAGTACTTC
CDR3aa: CASKSGGATETQYF

j_gene: TRBJ2-3
abundance: many
v_gene: TRBV12-3/TRBV12-4
d_gene: -
CDR3nt: TGTGCCAGCAGTCCTTACCGAACAGATACGCAGTATTTT
CDR3aa: CASSPYRTDTQYF

j_gene: TRBJ1-3
abundance: -
v_gene: TRBV7-3
d_gene: TRBD1
CDR3nt: TGTGCCAGCAGCTTAGAGGGGGCCTCTTTCTCTGGAAACACCATATATTTT
CDR3aa: CASSLEGASFSGNTIYF

j_gene: TRBJ1-4
abundance: many
v_gene: TRBV7-2
d_gene: -
CDR3nt: TGTGCCAGCAGCTTAGGGACGGACTCTGAAAAACTGTTTTTT
CDR3aa: CASSLGTDSEKLFF

j_gene: TRBJ2-5
abundance: -
v_gene: TRBV2
d_gene: -
CDR3nt: TGTGCCAGCAGTGACACAGGGAGGGCCCAGCCCCAGTACTTC
CDR3aa: CASSDTGRAQPQYF

j_gene: TRBJ1-1
abundance: few
v_gene: TRBV6-1
d_gene: TRBD1
CDR3nt: TGTGCCAGCAGTGAAGGGCGGACAGGGGACATGAACACTGAAGCTTTCTTT
CDR3aa: CASSEGRTGDMNTEAFF

j_gene: TRBJ2-1
abundance: -
v_gene: TRBV5-4
d_gene: TRBD2
CDR3nt: TGTGCCAGCAGCCCCATAACTAGCGGGGGGAACAATGAGCAGTTCTTC
CDR3aa: CASSPITSGGNNEQFF

j_gene: TRBJ2-2
abundance: few
v_gene: TRBV20-1
d_gene: TRBD2
CDR3nt: TGCAGTGCCCAGACTAGCGGGGGGATCATCGGGGAGCTGTTTTTT
CDR3aa: CSAQTSGGIIGELFF

j_gene: TRBJ1-2
abundance: many
v_gene: TRBV20-1
d_gene: TRBD1
CDR3nt: TGCAGTGCCCCGACCCAGGGGGAGAGGGGCTACACCTTC
CDR3aa: CSAPTQGERGYTF

j_gene: TRBJ1-4
abundance: many
v_gene: TRBV30
d_gene: -
CDR3nt: TGTGCCTGGAGCCCGAAGTCGGGACACCAGAGGGAAAAACTGTTTTTT
CDR3aa: CAWSPKSGHQREKLFF

j_gene: TRBJ2-7
abundance: many
v_gene: TRBV5-1
d_gene: TRBD2
CDR3nt: TGCGCCAGCAGCGCCATGCGCCTAGCGGAGTCATACGAGCAGTACTTC
CDR3aa: CASSAMRLAESYEQYF

j_gene: TRBJ1-2
abundance: few
v_gene: TRBV4-3
d_gene: -
CDR3nt: TGCGCCAGCAGCCAAGAATGGGGGGGTCTGTATGGCTACACCTTC
CDR3aa: CASSQEWGGLYGYTF

j_gene: TRBJ2-5
abundance: few
v_gene: TRBV27
d_gene: -
CDR3nt: TGTGCCAGCAGTTTATCTAGCCAAGAGACCCAGTACTTC
CDR3aa: CASSLSSQETQYF

j_gene: TRBJ1-2
abundance: -
v_gene: TRBV28
d_gene: -
CDR3nt: TGTGCCAGCAGTTTAGGTATAGGGTTAGGCTACACCTTC
CDR3aa: CASSLGIGLGYTF

j_gene: TRBJ1-3
abundance: many
v_gene: TRBV28
d_gene: -
CDR3nt: TGTGCCAGCAACGAGAAAGGGGTTGGAAACACCATATATTTT
CDR3aa: CASNEKGVGNTIYF